The entry below gives a single TCR beta chain sequence along with its context. In the study's own analysis: The assay estimated nucleated cells by amplifying reference gene primers. Clones were read by immunoSEQ multiplex PCR, and TCRdb kept only the in-frame ones, dropping some. V and J calls and clone size are as listed in that table; D and trimming were resolved from the DNA. The repertoire consists of approximately 180,000 clones, with 90% occurring once and the leading ten covering approximately 0.5%. This specimen belongs to a study of blood T cell repertoires in COVID-19. Study at large: The study drew acute and convalescent COVID-19 samples from the United States, Italy and Spain.

This CDR3 spans 15 amino acids. V lost 6 bases, J lost 0 bases, and 2 bases stayed unmatched. Germline CDR1 is MDHEN and CDR2 is SYDVKM. The sequence came from a man over 45 with acute or convalescent COVID-19. The sample taken for sequencing was peripheral blood. The rearrangement joins TRBV28 to TRBJ2-2; 9 bases line up with TRBD2. Here the CDR3 DNA reads TGTGCCAGCAGACGACTAGCGGCGAACACCGGGGAGCTGTTTTTT. Translating gives CASRRLAANTGELFF.